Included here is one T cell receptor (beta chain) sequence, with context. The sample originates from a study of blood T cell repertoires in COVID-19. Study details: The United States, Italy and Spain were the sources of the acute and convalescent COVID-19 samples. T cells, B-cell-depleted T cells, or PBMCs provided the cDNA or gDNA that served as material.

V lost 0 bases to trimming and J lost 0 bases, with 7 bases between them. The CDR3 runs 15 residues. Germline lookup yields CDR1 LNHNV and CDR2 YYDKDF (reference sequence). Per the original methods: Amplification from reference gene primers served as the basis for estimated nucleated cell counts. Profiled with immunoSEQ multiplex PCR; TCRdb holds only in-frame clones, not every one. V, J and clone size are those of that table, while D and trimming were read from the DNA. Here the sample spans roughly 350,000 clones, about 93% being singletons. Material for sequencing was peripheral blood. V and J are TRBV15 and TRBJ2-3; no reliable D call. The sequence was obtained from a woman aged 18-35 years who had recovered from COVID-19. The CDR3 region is CATSRDSFSTDTQYF. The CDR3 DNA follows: TGTGCCACCAGCAGAGATTCGTTTAGCACAGATACGCAGTATTTT.